This T cell receptor beta chain was observed in a study of T cell repertoires in cytomegalovirus infection. This clonotype was counted many times. Its antigen is unidentified. TCRdb called the reads again in MiXCR, with one record for every CDR3 protein. The sample holds about 110,000 distinct CDR3 sequences, around 28% seen once. The CDR3 covers 12 residues. Germline values: CDR1 SEHNR, CDR2 FQNEAQ (reference sequence). V shed 7 bases and J shed 10 bases, with 14 bases lying between them. The receptor was derived from a human donor in good health (CMV status not recorded). Some clones in this sample may be carry-over from other donors' samples. The chain is built from TRBV7-9 and TRBJ2-1; the D gene could be TRBD1 or TRBD2 (6 bases each). The sequences come from CD8+ T cells from cultured PBMCs, collected from culture after CMV antigen stimulation. This CDR3 is CASKMGGEEQFF. In nucleotides, the CDR3 is TGTGCCAGCAAGATGGGGGGCGAGGAGCAGTTCTTC.